The present T cell receptor (beta chain) was sequenced within a study of blood T cells in healthy people across ages. The CDR3 runs to 15 residues. PCR was performed a second time for roughly 6 to 12 cycles using a sample-barcoded 5' primer and a J-beta primer mix. TCRdb ran MiXCR on the 5' RACE reads and lists one entry per CDR3 protein. The sample shows 550,000 to 700,000 distinct CDR3 sequences, 27% of them seen only once. This clonotype occurred a few times. This sequence joins TRBV21-1 and TRBJ2-3; TRBD1, the table's D call, lacks a check against the DNA. TRBV21-1 is given as a pseudogene. The sample comprised blood. The TCR sequence derives from a woman in her seventies in good health. Written as DNA, the CDR3 is TGTGCCAGCAGCTCCCGGGACCATAGCACAGATACGCAGTATTTT. It is translated as CASSSRDHSTDTQYF.